The T cell receptor beta chain under discussion was sequenced for a study of CD8 T cells in Susac syndrome. Sequencing of TCR beta, carried out with a high-throughput approach, was applied to CD8+ and CD4+ T cells from the blood. Patients with Susac syndrome showed fulfilment of recently defined diagnostic criteria for definite or probable disease. TEMRA cells were FACS-enriched and CD8+ and CD4+ T cells negatively isolated. The RNA, about 0.5 to 1 ug, was put through reverse transcription using random hexamers. Coverage of TCR beta CDR3 amplification by immunoSEQ multiplex PCR extended to 54 Vbeta and 13 Jbeta. A single record per CDR3 protein comes from TCRdb applying MiXCR to the immunoSEQ multiplex PCR reads. The table shows about 71,000 distinct CDR3 sequences, with 93% occurring only once. This TCR was recovered from a human donor with Susac syndrome. Material for sequencing was CD4+ T cells from PBMCs.

In nucleotides, the CDR3 is TGTGCCAGCAGCCAAGGGGGAGCGGGGATTCAGTACTTC. This sequence encodes CASSQGGAGIQYF. The genes are TRBV14 and TRBJ2-4; 7 bases align to TRBD2. Germline CDR1 and CDR2: SGHDN and FVKESK. V trimming: 1 base; J trimming: 10 bases; junction bases outside the gene matches: 4. The CDR3 is 13 amino acids.